A selection of T cell receptor beta chains follows, all from one sample in a study of response to subunit inactivated influenza vaccine. One entry per CDR3 protein, called by TCRdb with MiXCR from the RT-PCR reads. The sample contains some 550,000 distinct CDR3 sequences, under 25% of which appear only once. These sequences were also reported in another study, on T cells expressing NK-cell markers.

The input for sequencing was CD4+ T cells sorted from PBMCs, taken 12 days after vaccination. Source of these receptors: a man in his fifties or sixties who received an inactivated influenza vaccine. CDR3s include the opening cysteine and the closing phenylalanine or tryptophan. Fields, in order: clone size, D gene, J gene, V gene, CDR3 DNA, CDR3 protein. D genes are given only for firm matches. Only some rows state a clone size, as once, few, many or a class for expanded clones.

>many|NA|TRBJ2-3|TRBV12-3/TRBV12-4
TGTGCCAGCAGTTTACCCCCTCCGGATACGCAGTATTTT
CASSLPPPDTQYF
>few|NA|TRBJ1-5|TRBV28
TGTGCCAGCAGTTTATCCTGGAGTCAGCCCCAGCATTTT
CASSLSWSQPQHF
>NA|TRBD1|TRBJ2-2|TRBV6-5
TGTGCCAGCAGTTACAGAAGGACAGGACTGAACACCGGGGAGCTGTTTTTT
CASSYRRTGLNTGELFF
>NA|NA|TRBJ2-1|TRBV12-3/TRBV12-4
TGTGCCAGCAGTAGCTTTAGCGGAGAAACGGAGCAGTTCTTC
CASSSFSGETEQFF
>NA|NA|TRBJ2-3|TRBV10-3
TGTGCCATCAGCAGCGCAGATACGCAGTATTTT
CAISSADTQYF
>NA|NA|TRBJ1-2|TRBV5-1
TGCGCCAGCAGCGACCTGGGAGCTGACTATGGCTACACCTTC
CASSDLGADYGYTF
>many|NA|TRBJ1-2|TRBV4-1
TGCGCCAGCAGCCAAAGTAACTATGGCTACACCTTC
CASSQSNYGYTF
>NA|TRBD2|TRBJ2-7|TRBV5-1
TGCGCCAGCAGCTTGGTCCCTAGCGGGGTGCCTAACGAGCAGTACTTC
CASSLVPSGVPNEQYF
>NA|TRBD1|TRBJ2-7|TRBV11-1
TGTGCCAGCAGCTTTCTCCCGGGACAGGGGACCTACAAGCGGAACGAGCAGTACTTC
CASSFLPGQGTYKRNEQYF
>few|NA|TRBJ2-1|TRBV14
TGTGCCAGCAGCCAAGTGGGGCGGCCTAATGAGCAGTTCTTC
CASSQVGRPNEQFF
>few|NA|TRBJ1-1|TRBV18
TGTGCCAGCTCGCGGGAAGGAGGGACTGAAGCTTTCTTT
CASSREGGTEAFF
>NA|NA|TRBJ2-2|TRBV20-1
TGCAGTGCTCTTCTTGTAGACTACTCAACCGGGGAGCTGTTTTTT
CSALLVDYSTGELFF
>NA|NA|TRBJ2-5|TRBV28
TGTGCCAGCAGTTTTAGGCCCCAAGAGACCCAGTACTTC
CASSFRPQETQYF
>NA|NA|TRBJ1-5|TRBV7-8
TGTGCCAGCAGCTTAGAAATCGATTACAATCAGCCCCAGCATTTT
CASSLEIDYNQPQHF
>NA|TRBD2|TRBJ2-5|TRBV5-1
TGCGCCAGCAGCTCTGGTGTAGCGGGAGGGCCGGAGGAGACCCAGTACTTC
CASSSGVAGGPEETQYF
>few|TRBD1|TRBJ1-2|TRBV12-3/TRBV12-4
TGTGCCAGCAGCCATGACAGGGTCGGCTATGGCTACACCTTC
CASSHDRVGYGYTF
>many|NA|TRBJ2-3|TRBV7-2
TGTGCCAGCAGCTTAGCGTTGGGCCTACTGGGGGATACGCAGTATTTT
CASSLALGLLGDTQYF
>NA|TRBD1|TRBJ2-7|TRBV4-2
TGTGCCAGCAGCCGCCGCGGGACAGGGGGCTACGAGCAGTACTTC
CASSRRGTGGYEQYF
>NA|TRBD1|TRBJ2-2|TRBV10-3
TGTGCCATCAGAGAGGGACAGGGAACCGGGGAGCTGTTTTTT
CAIREGQGTGELFF
>many|NA|TRBJ2-6|TRBV5-1
TGTGCCAGCAGGTCTGGGGCCAACGTCCTGACTTTC
CASRSGANVLTF
>once|TRBD2|TRBJ2-2|TRBV11-3
TGTGCCAGCAGCACCTCCGGGACTAGCGCCGGGGAGCTGTTTTTT
CASSTSGTSAGELFF
>NA|TRBD1|TRBJ1-1|TRBV6-2/TRBV6-3
TGTGCCAGCACCTACGGCGGGACAGGGAACACTGAAGCTTTCTTT
CASTYGGTGNTEAFF
>NA|NA|TRBJ1-2|TRBV27
TGTGCCAGCAGTTTATCGCGGCAGGGGCCCTATGGCTACACCTTC
CASSLSRQGPYGYTF
>many|TRBD2|TRBJ2-1|TRBV3-1
TGTGCCAGCAGCCAAGAGACAACTAGCGGGGGGGGGAATGAGCAGTTCTTC
CASSQETTSGGGNEQFF
>few|TRBD1|TRBJ1-2|TRBV11-2
TGTGCCAGCAGCTTAGAACAGGCGGGACAGTATGGCTACACCTTC
CASSLEQAGQYGYTF
>few|NA|TRBJ1-5|TRBV18
TGTGCCAGCTCACCACTCTCCACGGATCAGCCCCAGCATTTT
CASSPLSTDQPQHF
>many|NA|TRBJ2-3|TRBV7-2
TGTGCCAGCAGCCCCGGGCCCACAGATACGCAGTATTTT
CASSPGPTDTQYF